This T cell receptor beta chain was observed in a study of T-cell memory formation after mild COVID-19. The overall study: TCR clusters showed largely donor specificity.

Trimming took 0 bases from V and 4 from J, leaving 9 bases between them. The germline CDR1 and CDR2 sequences are SGHTA and FQGNSA. This CDR3 has 14 amino acids. Broader study findings: A subset of responding clones appeared in pre-infection memory, suggesting cross-reactive memory joined. Contracting clones from day 15 to 85 showed balanced CD4/CD8; later expanders favored CD4+.

A 5'RACE reaction primed in the constant segment made cDNA libraries of TCR alpha and TCR beta, and these carried sample barcodes and UMIs. In TCRdb, the 5' RACE reads were re-called with MiXCR into one record per CDR3 protein. The sample records about 290,000 distinct CDR3 sequences, about 15% being singletons. This clonotype was seen a handful of times. The antigen is undetermined. Material for sequencing was PBMCs or a T cell subset sorted from them (not recorded which). This receptor was obtained from a man between 18 and 29 years old who had mild COVID-19 (a few samples of this study predate the infection). Cell type and time point are not known. The rearrangement uses TRBV7-2 and TRBJ1-2; a weak D match, TRBD1 (6 bases). CDR3 in DNA: TGTGCCAGCAGCTTAGCGAGAGGGGGCTATGGCTACACCTTC. This codes for CASSLARGGYGYTF.